The entry that follows covers one T cell receptor (beta chain) sequence. Its antigen is unidentified. Assay: immunoSEQ multiplex PCR; the TCRdb copy retains only in-frame clones and omits some. The sample lists 85,000 to 100,000 clones; approximately 78% were seen once. The data derive from a study of T cell responses to AZD1222 COVID-19 vaccine. Study-level points and caveats: Clonal diversity was possibly underestimated; the donors were predominantly white British and more often female. Nearly half of spike-specific TCRs reportedly go after variant regions that carry no mutations. With dominance at 160-218 and 743-854, vaccine-associated CD4 TCRs spanned spike.

This CDR3 is built from 17 residues. Looked up from germline, CDR1 is SGHDT and CDR2 is YYEEEE. V shed 4 bases, J shed 3 bases, and the junction held 6 bases outside the gene matches. The source of this sequence is an adult in good health. The V gene is TRBV5-6, the J gene TRBJ2-3; TRBD2 matches at 15 bases. The sequenced sample was peripheral blood, obtained on day 0 of AZD1222 vaccination. CDR3 sequence reads: CASSVPGLAGGTDTQYF. The CDR3 coding sequence is TGTGCCAGCAGCGTACCGGGACTAGCGGGAGGTACAGATACGCAGTATTTT.